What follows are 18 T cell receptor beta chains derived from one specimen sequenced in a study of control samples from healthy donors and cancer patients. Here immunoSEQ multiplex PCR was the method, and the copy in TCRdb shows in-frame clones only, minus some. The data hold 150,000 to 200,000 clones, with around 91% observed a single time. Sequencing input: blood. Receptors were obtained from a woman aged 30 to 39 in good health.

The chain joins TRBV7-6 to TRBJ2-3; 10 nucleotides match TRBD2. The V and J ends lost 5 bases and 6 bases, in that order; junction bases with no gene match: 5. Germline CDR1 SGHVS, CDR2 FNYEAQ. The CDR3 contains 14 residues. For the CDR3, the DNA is TGTGCCAGCAGCCCCACGACTAGCGGGGATACGCAGTATTTT. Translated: CASSPTTSGDTQYF.

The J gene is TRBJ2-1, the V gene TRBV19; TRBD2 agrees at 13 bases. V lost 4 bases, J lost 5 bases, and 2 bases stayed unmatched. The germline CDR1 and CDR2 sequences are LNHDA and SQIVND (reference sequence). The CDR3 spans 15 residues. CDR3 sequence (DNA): TGTGCCAGTAGTACCGGGACTAGCGGGAACAATGAGCAGTTCTTC. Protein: CASSTGTSGNNEQFF.

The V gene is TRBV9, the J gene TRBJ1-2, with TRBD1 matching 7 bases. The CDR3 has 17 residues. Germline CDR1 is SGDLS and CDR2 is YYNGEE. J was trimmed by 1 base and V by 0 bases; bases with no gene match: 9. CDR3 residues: CASSVATGTAFNYGYTF. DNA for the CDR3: TGTGCCAGCAGCGTAGCTACCGGGACAGCCTTTAACTATGGCTACACCTTC.

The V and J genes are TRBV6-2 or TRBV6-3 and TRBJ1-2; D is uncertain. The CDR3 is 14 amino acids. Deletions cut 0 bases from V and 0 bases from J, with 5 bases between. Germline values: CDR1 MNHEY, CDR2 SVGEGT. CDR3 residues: CASSYSPANYGYTF. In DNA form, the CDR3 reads TGTGCCAGCAGTTACTCCCCAGCTAACTATGGCTACACCTTC.

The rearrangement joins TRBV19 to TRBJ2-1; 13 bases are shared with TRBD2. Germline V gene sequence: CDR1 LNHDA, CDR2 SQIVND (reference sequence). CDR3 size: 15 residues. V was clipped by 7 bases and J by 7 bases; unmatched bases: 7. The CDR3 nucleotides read TGTGCCAGTAACCTACTAGCGGGGGGGCTAAATGAGCAGTTCTTC. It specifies CASNLLAGGLNEQFF.

DNA of the CDR3: TGTGCCAGCAGGACGGGCACTAACTATGGCTACACCTTC. It yields the protein CASRTGTNYGYTF. The gene calls are TRBV5-6 and TRBJ1-2; D not certain. The CDR3 is 13 amino acids. V was shortened by 5 bases and J by 0 bases, with 8 bases between the two germline ends. Germline CDR1 and CDR2: SGHDT and YYEEEE.

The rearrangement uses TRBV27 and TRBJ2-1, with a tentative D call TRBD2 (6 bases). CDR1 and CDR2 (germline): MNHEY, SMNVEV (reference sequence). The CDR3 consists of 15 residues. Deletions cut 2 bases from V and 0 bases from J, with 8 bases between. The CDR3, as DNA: TGTGCCAGCAGTTTAGCGGGGAGCTCCTACAATGAGCAGTTCTTC. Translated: CASSLAGSSYNEQFF.

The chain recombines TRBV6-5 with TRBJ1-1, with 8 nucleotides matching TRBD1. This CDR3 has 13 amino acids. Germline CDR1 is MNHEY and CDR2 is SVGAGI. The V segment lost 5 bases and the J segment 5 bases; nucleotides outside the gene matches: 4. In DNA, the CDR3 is TGTGCCAGCAGTAACACAGGGGGAACTGAAGCTTTCTTT. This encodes CASSNTGGTEAFF.

The chain's CDR3 is CASSVGLGENIQYF. The CDR3 bases are TGTGCCAGCAGCGTAGGACTGGGGGAAAACATTCAGTACTTC. The rearrangement joins TRBV9 to TRBJ2-4; D possibly uses TRBD1 or TRBD2 (5 bases each). Between the trimmed V and J ends, which lost 0 bases and 5 bases, there was a span of 9 bases. The CDR3 loop spans 14 amino acids. The germline V gene has CDR1 SGDLS and CDR2 YYNGEE.

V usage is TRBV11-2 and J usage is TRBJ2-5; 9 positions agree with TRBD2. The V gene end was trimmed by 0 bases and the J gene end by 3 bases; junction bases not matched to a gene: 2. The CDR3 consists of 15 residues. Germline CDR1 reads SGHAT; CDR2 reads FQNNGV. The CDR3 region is CASSLDASGEETQYF. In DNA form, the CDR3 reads TGTGCCAGCAGCTTAGACGCTAGCGGGGAAGAGACCCAGTACTTC.

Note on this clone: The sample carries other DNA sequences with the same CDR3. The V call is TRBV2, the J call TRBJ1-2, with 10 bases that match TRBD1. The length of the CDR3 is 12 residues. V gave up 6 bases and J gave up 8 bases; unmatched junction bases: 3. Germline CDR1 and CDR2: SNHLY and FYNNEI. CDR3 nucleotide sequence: TGTGCCAGCAGGACAGGGGGCGGCGGCTACACCTTC. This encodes CASRTGGGGYTF. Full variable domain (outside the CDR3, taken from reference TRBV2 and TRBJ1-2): EPEVTQTPSHQVTQMGQEVILRCVPISNHLYFYWYRQILGQKVEFLVSFYNNEISEKSEIFDDQFSVERPDGSNFTLKIRSTKLEDSAMYFCASRTGGGGYTFGSGTRLTVV.

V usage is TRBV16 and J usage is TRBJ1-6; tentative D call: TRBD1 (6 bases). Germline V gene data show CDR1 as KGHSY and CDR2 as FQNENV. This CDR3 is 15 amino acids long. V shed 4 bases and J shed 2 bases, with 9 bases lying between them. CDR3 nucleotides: TGTGCCAGCAGCCTGGACAGCACCTATAATTCACCCCTCCACTTT. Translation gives CASSLDSTYNSPLHF. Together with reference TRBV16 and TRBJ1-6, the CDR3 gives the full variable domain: GEEVAQTPKHLVRGEGQKAKLYCAPIKGHSYVFWYQQVLKNEFKFLISFQNENVFDETGMPKERFSAKCLPNSPCSLEIQATKLEDSAVYFCASSLDSTYNSPLHFGNGTRLTVT.

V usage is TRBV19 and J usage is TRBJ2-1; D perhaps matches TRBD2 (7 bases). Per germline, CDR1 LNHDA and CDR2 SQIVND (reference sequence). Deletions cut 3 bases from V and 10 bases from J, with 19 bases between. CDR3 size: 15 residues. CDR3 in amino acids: CASSMGLGGVKEQFF. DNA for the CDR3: TGTGCCAGTAGTATGGGGCTAGGGGGGGTAAAGGAGCAGTTCTTC.

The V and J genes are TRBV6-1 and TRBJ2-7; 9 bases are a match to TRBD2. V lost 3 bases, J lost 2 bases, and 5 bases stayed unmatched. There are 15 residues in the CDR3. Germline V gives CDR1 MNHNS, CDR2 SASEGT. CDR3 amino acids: CASSDIAGEAYEQYF. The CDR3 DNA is TGTGCCAGCAGTGATATAGCGGGGGAGGCCTACGAGCAGTACTTC.

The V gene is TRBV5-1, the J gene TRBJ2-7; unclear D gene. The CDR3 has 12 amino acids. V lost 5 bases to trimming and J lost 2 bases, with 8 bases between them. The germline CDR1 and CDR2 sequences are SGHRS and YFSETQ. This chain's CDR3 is CASSEDTYEQYF. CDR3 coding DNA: TGCGCCAGCAGTGAAGATACCTACGAGCAGTACTTC.

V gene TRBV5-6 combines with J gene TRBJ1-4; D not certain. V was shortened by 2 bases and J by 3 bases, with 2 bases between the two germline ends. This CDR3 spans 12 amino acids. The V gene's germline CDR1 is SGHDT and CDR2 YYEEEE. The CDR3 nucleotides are TGTGCCAGCAGCTTCGCTAATGAAAAACTGTTTTTT. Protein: CASSFANEKLFF. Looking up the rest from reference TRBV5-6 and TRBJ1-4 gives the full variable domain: DAGVTQSPTHLIKTRGQQVTLRCSPKSGHDTVSWYQQALGQGPQFIFQYYEEEERQRGNFPDRFSGHQFPNYSSELNVNALLLGDSALYLCASSFANEKLFFGSGTQLSVL.

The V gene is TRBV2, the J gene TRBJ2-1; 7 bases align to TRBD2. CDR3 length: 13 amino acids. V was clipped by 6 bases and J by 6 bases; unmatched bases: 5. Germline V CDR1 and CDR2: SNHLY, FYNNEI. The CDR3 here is CASRGGMGNEQFF. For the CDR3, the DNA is TGTGCCAGCAGGGGGGGGATGGGCAATGAGCAGTTCTTC.

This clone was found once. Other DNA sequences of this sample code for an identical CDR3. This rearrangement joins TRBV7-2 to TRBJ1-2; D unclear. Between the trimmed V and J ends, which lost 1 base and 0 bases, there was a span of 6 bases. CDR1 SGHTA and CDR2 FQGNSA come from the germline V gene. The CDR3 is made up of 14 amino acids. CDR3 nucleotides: TGTGCCAGCAGCTTAGACAGAGCTAACTATGGCTACACCTTC. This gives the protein CASSLDRANYGYTF.